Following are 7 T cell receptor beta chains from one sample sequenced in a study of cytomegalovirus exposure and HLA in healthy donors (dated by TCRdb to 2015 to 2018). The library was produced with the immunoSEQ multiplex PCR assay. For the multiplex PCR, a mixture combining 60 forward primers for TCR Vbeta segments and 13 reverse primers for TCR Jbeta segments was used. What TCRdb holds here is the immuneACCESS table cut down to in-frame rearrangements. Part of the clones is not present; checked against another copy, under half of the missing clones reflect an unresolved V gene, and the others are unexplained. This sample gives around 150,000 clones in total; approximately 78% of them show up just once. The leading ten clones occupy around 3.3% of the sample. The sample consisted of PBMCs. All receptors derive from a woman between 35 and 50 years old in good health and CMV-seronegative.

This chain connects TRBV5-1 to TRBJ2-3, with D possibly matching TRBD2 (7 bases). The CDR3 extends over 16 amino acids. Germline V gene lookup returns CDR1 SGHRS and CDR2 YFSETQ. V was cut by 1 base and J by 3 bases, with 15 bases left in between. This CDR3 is CASSLRGGAATDTQYF. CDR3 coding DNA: TGCGCCAGCAGCTTGAGGGGGGGGGCCGCAACAGATACGCAGTATTTT.

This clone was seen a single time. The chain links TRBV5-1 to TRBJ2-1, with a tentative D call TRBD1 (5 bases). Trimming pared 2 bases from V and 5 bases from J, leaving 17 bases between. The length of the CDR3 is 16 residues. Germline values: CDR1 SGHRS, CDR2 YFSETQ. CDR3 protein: CASSFMTVARDNEQFF. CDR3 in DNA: TGCGCCAGCAGCTTTATGACAGTGGCTAGGGACAATGAGCAGTTCTTC.

The CDR3 sequence: CASSDNPYNSPLHF. As DNA, the CDR3 is TGTGCCAGCAGTGACAATCCCTATAATTCACCCCTCCACTTT. V is TRBV6-5 and J is TRBJ1-6, with D hard to call. CDR3 size: 14 residues. V lost 5 bases to trimming and J lost 2 bases, with 7 bases between them. The germline V gene has CDR1 MNHEY and CDR2 SVGAGI.

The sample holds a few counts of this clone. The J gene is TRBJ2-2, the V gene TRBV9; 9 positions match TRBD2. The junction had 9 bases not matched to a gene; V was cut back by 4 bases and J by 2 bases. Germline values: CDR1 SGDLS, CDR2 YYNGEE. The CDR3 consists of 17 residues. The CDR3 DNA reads TGTGCCAGCAGCTCAATTAGCGGGGGCCTCAACACCGGGGAGCTGTTTTTT. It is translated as CASSSISGGLNTGELFF.

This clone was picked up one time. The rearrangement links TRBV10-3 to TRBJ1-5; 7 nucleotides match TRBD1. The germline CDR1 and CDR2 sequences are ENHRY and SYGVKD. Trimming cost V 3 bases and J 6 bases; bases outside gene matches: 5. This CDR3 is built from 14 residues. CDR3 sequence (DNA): TGTGCCATCAGTGAACAGGGGAGACTTCAGCCCCAGCATTTT. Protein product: CAISEQGRLQPQHF.

The CDR3 DNA is TGTGCCAGCAGCTTACCCCAGGGGCAGCCAGCTTTCTTT. Protein sequence: CASSLPQGQPAFF. The V call is TRBV7-9, the J call TRBJ1-1; tentatively, D is TRBD1 (6 bases). The V gene lost 2 bases and the J gene lost 10 bases, with 14 bases spanning the gap. The CDR3 totals 13 residues. Germline V CDR1 and CDR2: SEHNR, FQNEAQ (reference sequence). Combining the CDR3 with reference TRBV7-9 and TRBJ1-1 gives the whole variable domain DTGVSQNPRHKITKRGQNVTFRCDPISEHNRLYWYRQTLGQGPEFLTYFQNEAQLEKSRLLSDRFSAERPKGSFSTLEIQRTEQGDSAMYLCASSLPQGQPAFFGQGTRLTVV.

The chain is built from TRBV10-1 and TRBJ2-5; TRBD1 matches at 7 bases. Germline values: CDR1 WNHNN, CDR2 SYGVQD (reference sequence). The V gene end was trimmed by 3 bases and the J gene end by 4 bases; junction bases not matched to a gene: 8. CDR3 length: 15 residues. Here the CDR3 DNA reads TGCGCCAGCAGTGAAAGGTCAGGGGGTCCAGAGACCCAGTACTTC. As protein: CASSERSGGPETQYF.